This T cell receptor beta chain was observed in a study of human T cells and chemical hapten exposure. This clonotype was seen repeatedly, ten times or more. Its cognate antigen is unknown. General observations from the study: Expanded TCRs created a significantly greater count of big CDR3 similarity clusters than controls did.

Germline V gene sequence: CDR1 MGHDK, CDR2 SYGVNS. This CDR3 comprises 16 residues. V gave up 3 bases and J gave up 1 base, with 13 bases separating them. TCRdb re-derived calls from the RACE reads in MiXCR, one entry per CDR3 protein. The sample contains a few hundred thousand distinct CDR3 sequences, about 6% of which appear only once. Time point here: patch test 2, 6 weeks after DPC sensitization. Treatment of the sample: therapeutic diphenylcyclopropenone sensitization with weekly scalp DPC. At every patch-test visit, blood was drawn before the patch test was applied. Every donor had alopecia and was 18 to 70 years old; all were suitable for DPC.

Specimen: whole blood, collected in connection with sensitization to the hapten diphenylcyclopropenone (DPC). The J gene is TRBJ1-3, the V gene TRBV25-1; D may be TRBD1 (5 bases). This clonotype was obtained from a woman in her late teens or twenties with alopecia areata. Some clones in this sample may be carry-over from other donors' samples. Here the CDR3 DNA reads TGTGCCAGCAGTGACCCTGGGGCAGGATCTGGAAACACCATATATTTT. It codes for CASSDPGAGSGNTIYF.